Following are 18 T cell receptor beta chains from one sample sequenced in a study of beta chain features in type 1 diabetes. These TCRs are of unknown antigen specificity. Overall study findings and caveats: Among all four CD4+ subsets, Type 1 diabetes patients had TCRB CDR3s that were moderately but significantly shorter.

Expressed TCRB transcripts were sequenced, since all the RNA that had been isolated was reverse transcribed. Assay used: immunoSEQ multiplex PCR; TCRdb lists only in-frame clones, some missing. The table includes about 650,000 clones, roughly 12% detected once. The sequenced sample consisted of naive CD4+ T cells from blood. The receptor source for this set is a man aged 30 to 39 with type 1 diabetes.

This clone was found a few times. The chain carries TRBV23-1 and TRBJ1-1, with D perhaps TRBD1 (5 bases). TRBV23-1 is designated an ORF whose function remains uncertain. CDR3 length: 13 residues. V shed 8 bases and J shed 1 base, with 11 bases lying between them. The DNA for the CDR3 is TGCGCCAGCGATAGACAGCCGAACACTGAAGCTTTCTTT. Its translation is CASDRQPNTEAFF.

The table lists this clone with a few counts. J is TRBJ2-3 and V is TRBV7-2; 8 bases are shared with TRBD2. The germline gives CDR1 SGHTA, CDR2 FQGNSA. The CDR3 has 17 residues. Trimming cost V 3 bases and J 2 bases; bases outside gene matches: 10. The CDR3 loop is CASSLVRAGGTTDTQYF. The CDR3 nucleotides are TGTGCCAGCAGCTTGGTCAGGGCGGGGGGCACCACAGATACGCAGTATTTT.

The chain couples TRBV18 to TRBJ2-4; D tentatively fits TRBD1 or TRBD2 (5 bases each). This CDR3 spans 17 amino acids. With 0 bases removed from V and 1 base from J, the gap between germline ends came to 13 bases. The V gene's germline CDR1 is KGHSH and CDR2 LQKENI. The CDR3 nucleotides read TGTGCCAGCTCACCACCGGGGGAGAGGACGGCCAAAAACATTCAGTACTTC. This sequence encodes CASSPPGERTAKNIQYF.

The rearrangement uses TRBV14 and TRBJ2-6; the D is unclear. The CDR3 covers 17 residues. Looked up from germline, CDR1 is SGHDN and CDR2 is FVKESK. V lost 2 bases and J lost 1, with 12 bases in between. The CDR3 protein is CASSQKDGLSGANVLTF. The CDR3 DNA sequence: TGTGCCAGCAGCCAAAAGGACGGCCTTTCTGGGGCCAACGTCCTGACTTTC.

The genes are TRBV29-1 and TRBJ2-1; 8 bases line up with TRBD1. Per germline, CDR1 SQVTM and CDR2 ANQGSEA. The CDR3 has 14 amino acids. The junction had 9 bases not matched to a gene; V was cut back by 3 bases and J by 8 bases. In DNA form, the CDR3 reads TGCAGCGTTGATGAAAGACAGGGGCGGTATGAGCAGTTCTTC. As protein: CSVDERQGRYEQFF.

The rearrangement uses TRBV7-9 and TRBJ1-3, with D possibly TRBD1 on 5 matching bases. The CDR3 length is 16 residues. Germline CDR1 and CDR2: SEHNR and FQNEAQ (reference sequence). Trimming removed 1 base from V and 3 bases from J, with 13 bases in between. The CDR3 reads CASSLGGQGIGNTIYF. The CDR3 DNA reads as TGTGCCAGCAGCTTAGGCGGGCAGGGTATTGGAAACACCATATATTTT.

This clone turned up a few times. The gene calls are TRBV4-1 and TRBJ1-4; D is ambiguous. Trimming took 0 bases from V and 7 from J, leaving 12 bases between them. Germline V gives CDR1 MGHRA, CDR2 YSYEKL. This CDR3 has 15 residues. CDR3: CASSQDGTRTEKLFF. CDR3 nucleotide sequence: TGCGCCAGCAGCCAAGACGGCACCCGCACTGAAAAACTGTTTTTT.

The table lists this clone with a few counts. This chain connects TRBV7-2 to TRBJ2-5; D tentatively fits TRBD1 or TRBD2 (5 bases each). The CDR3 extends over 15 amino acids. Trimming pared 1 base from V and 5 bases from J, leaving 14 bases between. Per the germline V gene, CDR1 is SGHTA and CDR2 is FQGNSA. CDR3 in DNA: TGTGCCAGCAGCTTAGGGGCGGCCGAGGGGGAGACCCAGTACTTC. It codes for CASSLGAAEGETQYF. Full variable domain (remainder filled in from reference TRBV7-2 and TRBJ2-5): GAGVSQSPSNKVTEKGKDVELRCDPISGHTALYWYRQSLGQGLEFLIYFQGNSAPDKSGLPSDRFSAERTGGSVSTLTIQRTQQEDSAVYLCASSLGAAEGETQYFGPGTRLLVL.

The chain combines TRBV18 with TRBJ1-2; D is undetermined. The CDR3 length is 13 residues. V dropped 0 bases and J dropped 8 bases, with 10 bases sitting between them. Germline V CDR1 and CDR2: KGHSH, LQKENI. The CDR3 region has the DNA TGTGCCAGCTCACCACCGGGCAGTCGAGGCTACACCTTC. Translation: CASSPPGSRGYTF.

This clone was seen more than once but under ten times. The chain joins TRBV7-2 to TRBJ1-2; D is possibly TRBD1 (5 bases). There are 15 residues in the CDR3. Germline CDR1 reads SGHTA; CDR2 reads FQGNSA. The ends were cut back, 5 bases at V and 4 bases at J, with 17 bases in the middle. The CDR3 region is CASSPNDGGLYGYTF. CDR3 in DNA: TGTGCCAGCAGCCCCAATGACGGGGGACTCTATGGCTACACCTTC.

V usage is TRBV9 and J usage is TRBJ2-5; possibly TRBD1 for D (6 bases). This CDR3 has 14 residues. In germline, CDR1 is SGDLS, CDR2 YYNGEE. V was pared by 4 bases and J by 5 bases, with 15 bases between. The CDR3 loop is CASSPRHRDETQYF. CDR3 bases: TGTGCCAGCAGCCCTCGGCACAGGGATGAGACCCAGTACTTC.

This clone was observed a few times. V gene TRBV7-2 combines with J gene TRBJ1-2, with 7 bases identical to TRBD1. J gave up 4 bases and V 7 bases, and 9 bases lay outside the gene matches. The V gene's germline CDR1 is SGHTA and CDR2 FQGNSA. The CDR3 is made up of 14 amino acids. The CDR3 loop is CASTQGILGYGYTF. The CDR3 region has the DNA TGTGCCAGCACACAGGGGATTTTGGGCTATGGCTACACCTTC.

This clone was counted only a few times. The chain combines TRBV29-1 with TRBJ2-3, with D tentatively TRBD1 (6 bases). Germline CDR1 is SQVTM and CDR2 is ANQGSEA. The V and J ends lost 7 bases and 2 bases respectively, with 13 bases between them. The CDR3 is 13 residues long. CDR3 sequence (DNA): TGCAGCGCATCCCGGGACATCACAGATACGCAGTATTTT. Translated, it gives CSASRDITDTQYF.

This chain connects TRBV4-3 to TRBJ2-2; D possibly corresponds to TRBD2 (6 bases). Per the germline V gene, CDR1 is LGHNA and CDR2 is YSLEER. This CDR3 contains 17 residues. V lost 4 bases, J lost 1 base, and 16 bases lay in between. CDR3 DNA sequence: TGCGCCAGCAGCCCTCTCGGGCGGCGGGGGAACACCGGGGAGCTGTTTTTT. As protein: CASSPLGRRGNTGELFF.

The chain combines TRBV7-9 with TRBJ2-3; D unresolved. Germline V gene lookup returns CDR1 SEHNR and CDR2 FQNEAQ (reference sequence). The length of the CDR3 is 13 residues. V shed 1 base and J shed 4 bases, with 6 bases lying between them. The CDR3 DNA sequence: TGTGCCAGCAGCTTAGAGGGTTCAGATACGCAGTATTTT. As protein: CASSLEGSDTQYF.

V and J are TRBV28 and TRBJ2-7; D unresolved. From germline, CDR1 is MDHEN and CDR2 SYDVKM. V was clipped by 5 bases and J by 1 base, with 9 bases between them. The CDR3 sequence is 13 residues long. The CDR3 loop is CASSQTPSYEQYF. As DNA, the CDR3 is TGTGCCAGCAGTCAGACACCTTCCTACGAGCAGTACTTC.

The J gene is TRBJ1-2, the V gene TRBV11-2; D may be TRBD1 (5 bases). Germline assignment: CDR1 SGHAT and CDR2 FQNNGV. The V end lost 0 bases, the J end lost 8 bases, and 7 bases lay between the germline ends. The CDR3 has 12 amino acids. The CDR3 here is CASSLDREGYTF. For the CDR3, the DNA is TGTGCCAGCAGCTTAGACAGGGAGGGCTACACCTTC.

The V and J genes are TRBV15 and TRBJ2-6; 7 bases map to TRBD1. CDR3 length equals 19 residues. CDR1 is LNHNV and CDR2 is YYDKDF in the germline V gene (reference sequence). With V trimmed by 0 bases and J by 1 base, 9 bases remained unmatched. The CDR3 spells CATSRDHGTVPSGANVLTF. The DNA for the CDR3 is TGTGCCACCAGCAGAGATCATGGGACAGTACCATCTGGGGCCAACGTCCTGACTTTC.